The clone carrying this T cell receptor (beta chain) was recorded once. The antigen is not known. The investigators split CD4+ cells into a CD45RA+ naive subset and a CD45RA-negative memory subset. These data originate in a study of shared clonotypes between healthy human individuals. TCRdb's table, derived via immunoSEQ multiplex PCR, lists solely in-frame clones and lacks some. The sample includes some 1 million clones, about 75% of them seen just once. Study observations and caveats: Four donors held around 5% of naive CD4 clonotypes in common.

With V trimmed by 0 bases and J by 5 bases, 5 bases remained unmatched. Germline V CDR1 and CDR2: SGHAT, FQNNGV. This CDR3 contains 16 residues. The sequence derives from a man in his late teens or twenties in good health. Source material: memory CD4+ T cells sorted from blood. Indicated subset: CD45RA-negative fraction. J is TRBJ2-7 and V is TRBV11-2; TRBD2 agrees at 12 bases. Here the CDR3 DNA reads TGTGCCAGCAGCTTAGATCTGACTAGCGGGAGTAACGAGCAGTACTTC. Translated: CASSLDLTSGSNEQYF. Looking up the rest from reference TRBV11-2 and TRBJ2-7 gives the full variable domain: EAGVAQSPRYKIIEKRQSVAFWCNPISGHATLYWYQQILGQGPKLLIQFQNNGVVDDSQLPKDRFSAERLKGVDSTLKIQPAKLEDSAVYLCASSLDLTSGSNEQYFGPGTRLTVT.